The rows below give T cell receptor beta chains drawn from one sample of a study of Tregs in tolerant kidney transplant recipients. Generated by immunoSEQ multiplex PCR, the TCRdb table keeps only in-frame clones and is missing some. The table includes about 110,000 clones, around 90% detected once. The source was CD4+ T cells from blood, collected before the transplant. These receptor sequences come from a human donor who received a combined kidney and bone marrow transplant. CDR3s include the opening cysteine and the closing phenylalanine or tryptophan. Each record gives: V gene, clone size, J gene, CDR3 protein. Size values are once, few and many counts, or a class for expanded clones, and some rows have none.

V gene: TRBV4-1
clone size: -
J gene: TRBJ2-7
CDR3 protein: CASKLGLSGGSSYEQYF

V gene: TRBV2
clone size: -
J gene: TRBJ1-1
CDR3 protein: CASSRQKMNTEAFF

V gene: TRBV5-4
clone size: once
J gene: TRBJ1-3
CDR3 protein: CASSSEATSGNTIYF

V gene: TRBV11-3
clone size: few
J gene: TRBJ2-1
CDR3 protein: CASSPTSGRTHNEQFF

V gene: TRBV28
clone size: few
J gene: TRBJ1-5
CDR3 protein: CASRFTWGRNQPQHF

V gene: TRBV29-1
clone size: -
J gene: TRBJ2-3
CDR3 protein: CSGWGTSTTQYF

V gene: TRBV10-3
clone size: -
J gene: TRBJ1-1
CDR3 protein: CAISEVGAAAFF

V gene: TRBV30
clone size: -
J gene: TRBJ2-1
CDR3 protein: CAWGPRSGSSRNEQFF

V gene: TRBV18
clone size: few
J gene: TRBJ2-7
CDR3 protein: CASSAAYEQYF

V gene: TRBV6-6
clone size: -
J gene: TRBJ2-7
CDR3 protein: CASSYSAGTAPYEQYF

V gene: TRBV19
clone size: -
J gene: TRBJ1-5
CDR3 protein: CASSIDQGGSNQPQHF